This entry describes one T cell receptor beta chain. Its antigen is unidentified. Healthy donors of bone marrow made up the group. This record comes from a study of cytomegalovirus exposure and HLA in healthy donors. At the level of the study: A prior analysis found 90 million to 120 million unique TCR beta sequences from 150 million to 200 million T cells. The study placed 80% to 85% of its 398 genotyped donors in the Caucasian-associated ancestry cluster. Study observations and caveats: In presence/absence analyses, roughly uniform sequencing depth across donors was assumed.

Amplification used 60 Vbeta primers and 13 Jbeta primers. The method was immunoSEQ multiplex PCR; TCRdb's version includes in-frame clones alone and lacks a portion of them. The table records 130,000 or so clones, roughly 80% of them present only once. This clonotype originated in a man in his forties in good health and CMV-seronegative. Source material: PBMCs.

The CDR3 protein is CASSATSGGGETQYF. The CDR3 region has the DNA TGTGCCAGCAGCGCGACTAGCGGGGGTGGAGAGACCCAGTACTTC. This sequence joins TRBV9 and TRBJ2-5, with 12 positions matching TRBD2. Per germline, CDR1 SGDLS and CDR2 YYNGEE. The CDR3 is made up of 15 amino acids. The junction had 4 bases not matched to a gene; V was cut back by 3 bases and J by 4 bases.